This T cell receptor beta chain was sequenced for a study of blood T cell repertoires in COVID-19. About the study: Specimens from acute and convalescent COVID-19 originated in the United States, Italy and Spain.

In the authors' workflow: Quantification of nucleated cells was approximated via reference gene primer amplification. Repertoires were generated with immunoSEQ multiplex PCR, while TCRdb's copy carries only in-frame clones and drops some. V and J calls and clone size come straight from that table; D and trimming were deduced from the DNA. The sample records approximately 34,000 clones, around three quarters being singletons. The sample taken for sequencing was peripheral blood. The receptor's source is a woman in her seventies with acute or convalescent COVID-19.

For the CDR3, the DNA is TGTGCCATCCCGGGACAGGGGGCTGCTGGGGCCAACGTCCTGACTTTC. This gives the protein CAIPGQGAAGANVLTF. This sequence joins TRBV2 and TRBJ2-6, with 12 bases fitting TRBD1. With 10 bases clipped from V and 2 bases from J, the junction kept 6 bases outside the gene matches. The CDR3 covers 16 residues. Germline V gene data show CDR1 as SNHLY and CDR2 as FYNNEI.